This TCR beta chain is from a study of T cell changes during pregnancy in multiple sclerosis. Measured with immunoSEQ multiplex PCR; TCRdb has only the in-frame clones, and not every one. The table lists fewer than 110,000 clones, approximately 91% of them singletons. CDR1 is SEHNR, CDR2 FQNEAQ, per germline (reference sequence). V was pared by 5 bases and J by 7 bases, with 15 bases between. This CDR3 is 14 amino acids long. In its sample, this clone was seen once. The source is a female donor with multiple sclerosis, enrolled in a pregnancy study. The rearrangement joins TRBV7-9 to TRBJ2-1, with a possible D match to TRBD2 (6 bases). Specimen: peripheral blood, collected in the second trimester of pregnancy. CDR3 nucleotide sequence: TGTGCCAGCAGCCCCCGGGACTTAGCTAATGAGCAGTTCTTC. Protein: CASSPRDLANEQFF.